The clone carrying this T cell receptor beta chain appeared a few times. Its specificity is unknown. This record belongs to a study of blood T cells in healthy people across ages. Points from the study as a whole: Getting older went along with TCR beta diversity per million T cells dropping roughly linearly.

CDR3 length: 16 residues. Per the germline V gene, CDR1 is MNHNS and CDR2 is SASEGT. Trimming removed 6 bases from V and 4 bases from J; junction bases left unmatched: 11. The donors, healthy Caucasians from Russia, were aged about 6 to 100. Each sample used at least 6.5 million PBMCs. A sample-barcoded 5' primer and a J-beta primer mix were used in a second PCR of roughly 7 to 12 cycles. TCRdb re-derived calls from the 5' RACE reads in MiXCR, one entry per CDR3 protein. The sample lists roughly 1.7 million distinct CDR3 sequences, roughly a third seen once, with about 11% in the top ten. This chain joins TRBV6-1 and TRBJ2-7, with TRBD2 matching over 11 bases. This TCR was sampled from a woman younger than 45 in good health. Sequencing was done on a sample of blood. CDR3 nucleotides: TGTGCCAGCAGGGACAGACTAGCGGGGACCCCTTACGAGCAGTACTTC. Residues: CASRDRLAGTPYEQYF.